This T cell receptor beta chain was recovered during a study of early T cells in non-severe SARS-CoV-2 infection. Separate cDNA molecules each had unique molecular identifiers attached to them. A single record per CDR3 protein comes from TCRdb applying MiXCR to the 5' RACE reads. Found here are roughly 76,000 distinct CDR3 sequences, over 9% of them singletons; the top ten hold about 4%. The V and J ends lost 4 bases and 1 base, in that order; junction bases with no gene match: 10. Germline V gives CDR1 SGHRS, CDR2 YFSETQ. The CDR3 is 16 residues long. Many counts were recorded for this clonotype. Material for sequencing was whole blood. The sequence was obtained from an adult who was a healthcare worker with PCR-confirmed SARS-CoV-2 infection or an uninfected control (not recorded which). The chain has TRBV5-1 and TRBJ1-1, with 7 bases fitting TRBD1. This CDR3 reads CASSPIIRGSNTEAFF. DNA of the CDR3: TGCGCCAGCAGCCCAATCATCAGGGGGTCGAACACTGAAGCTTTCTTT.